This TCR beta chain is from a study of regulatory T cells (dated by TCRdb to the late 2010s). Background for the entire study: Between CD3G-deficient patients and healthy controls, the study compared T-cell receptor beta repertoires in sorted regulatory T cells, conventional CD4+ T cells and CD8+ T cells.

Including the terminal cysteine and phenylalanine, the CDR3 comprises 15 residues. The DNA shown is the 45-base CDR3, in frame from base 1. CDR1 and CDR2, looked up from the germline V gene, are SGHTA and FQGNSA. The trim is 1 base for V and 3 bases for J, with a gap of 10 bases between the germline ends. The paper as a whole reports these results and caveats: Repertoires from patients had restricted unique TRB V-J pairs and skewed V and J gene usage, with the strongest effect in regulatory T cells. Enrichment for hydrophobic residues at CDR3 positions 6 and 7 was found in conventional CD4+ T cells from CD3G-deficient patients, suggesting more self-reactive specificities.

A remark on this clone: Its antigen remains undetermined. It has no much larger one-base neighbor in the sample; base qualities were not kept.

Every CD3G-deficient patient showed evidence of autoimmunity, and the autoimmunity was more severe in two of the patients. At testing, patients were between 2 and 39 years old and showed lower naive and higher memory CD4+ and CD8+ T-cell proportions. CD4+ cells were FACS-sorted into CD25-high CD127-low regulatory T cells and CD25-low CD127-high conventional CD4+ T cells. Six or seven individuals with CD3G deficiency were included in the patient group. Patient samples and clinical data came from an international physician network spanning the United States, Europe and Asia. Peripheral blood mononuclear cells were isolated by Ficoll density separation. In the multiplex PCR, 52 forward TRBV primers and 13 reverse TRBJ primers were used, and assay-based and computational corrections were applied for amplification bias. Within the immunoSEQ assay, multiplex PCR amplified rearranged TRB loci from genomic DNA. An Illumina HiSeq platform was used to sequence the TRB amplicons. On the authors' methods: Custom algorithms error-filtered the raw sequences and aligned the raw sequences to reference gene sequences, after which the immunoSEQ online tools were used for analysis. Frequencies of productive and nonproductive TRB rearrangements were evaluated among both unique and total sequences. Hydrophobicity and amino acid composition of residues 6 and 7 within the TRB CDR3 were used to estimate the potential for self-reactivity. Group comparisons used t tests, Mann-Whitney tests or two-way ANOVA run in Prism software. TCRdb stores this immuneACCESS table with in-frame sequences only. Part of the clones is absent; in the studies checked, under half of the shortfall reflects unresolved V genes, and no reason is known for the rest. D and trimming come from the DNA, and the V and J calls and clone size come from that table. In this sample the table shows about 30,000 clones, around 93% of which occur a single time. The ten largest account for under 2% of the sample.

Sequenced material: conventional CD4+ T cells sorted from blood. This sequence uses TRBV7-2 and TRBJ2-1, with TRBD2 as a weak D call on 6 bases. The sequence derives from a person aged 18-35 years with CD3G deficiency. The base sequence is TGTGCCAGCAGCTTAGGTAGCGGCCACTACAATGAGCAGTTCTTC. Its amino acids are CASSLGSGHYNEQFF.